The T cell receptor (beta chain) described here comes from a study of T-cell memory formation after mild COVID-19. Each CDR3 protein gets one entry after TCRdb re-called the 5' RACE reads with MiXCR. The sample shows about 350,000 distinct CDR3 sequences, approximately 15% of them seen only once. V was cut by 4 bases and J by 7 bases, with 8 bases left in between. CDR3 length: 12 residues. Per germline, CDR1 SGHAT and CDR2 FQNNGV. The chain joins TRBV11-2 to TRBJ1-5; no clear D. The receptor's source is a young man who had mild COVID-19 (a few samples of this study predate the infection). Cell type and time point are not known. The sequencing input was PBMCs or a T cell subset sorted from them (not recorded which). CDR3 residues: CASSSLGQPQHF. CDR3 in DNA: TGTGCCAGCAGCTCTCTGGGCCAGCCCCAGCATTTT.